The present T cell receptor beta chain was sequenced within a study of blood T cells in healthy people across ages. Study-wide points: Bulk PBMC profiling left naive and antigen-experienced comparisons inconclusive. Age brought a roughly linear fall in TCR beta diversity measured per million T cells.

Worth noting for this clonotype: Antigen specificity is unknown.

Ranging in age from about 6 to 95, the donors were healthy Caucasian individuals from Russia. Researchers isolated at least 6 million PBMCs per sample. The V and J ends lost 0 bases and 4 bases respectively, with 12 bases between them. The CDR3 runs to 15 residues. Germline loops: CDR1 SGDLS, CDR2 YYNGEE. A sample-barcoded 5' primer and a J-beta primer mix were used in a second PCR of roughly 6 to 11 cycles. Via MiXCR, TCRdb re-called the 5' RACE reads, giving one row per CDR3 protein. The sample yields approximately 730,000 distinct CDR3 sequences, about 55% seen once. Sequenced material: blood. This receptor was obtained from a man older than 75 in good health. The J gene is TRBJ2-3, the V gene TRBV9; tentatively, D is TRBD2 (6 bases). The CDR3 DNA reads as TGTGCCAGCAGCGTAGCTACTAGCCTGGCAGATACGCAGTATTTT. The encoded protein is CASSVATSLADTQYF.